Below are 12 T cell receptor beta chains sequenced from a single sample in a study of naive and memory T cell subsets. The library had UMIs added by 3' ligation of an oligonucleotide to TCR cDNA. Ligated cDNA underwent four rounds of PCR with nested alpha and beta constant region primers and SP2. A single record per CDR3 protein comes from TCRdb applying MiXCR to the 5' RACE reads. The sample records roughly 56,000 distinct CDR3 sequences, 7% to 8.5% being singletons. The receptors here all came from a male donor in good health.

This clonotype was recorded a few times. The genes are TRBV7-9 and TRBJ1-1, with D possibly TRBD1 on 6 matching bases. This CDR3 contains 13 residues. Germline V lookup: CDR1 SEHNR, CDR2 FQNEAQ (reference sequence). V lost 7 bases, J lost 11 bases, and 20 bases lay in between. The CDR3 bases are TGTGCCAGCACCATGACGGGGGGGCTTCGGGCTTTCTTT. The encoded protein is CASTMTGGLRAFF. Looking up the rest from reference TRBV7-9 and TRBJ1-1 gives the full variable domain: DTGVSQNPRHKITKRGQNVTFRCDPISEHNRLYWYRQTLGQGPEFLTYFQNEAQLEKSRLLSDRFSAERPKGSFSTLEIQRTEQGDSAMYLCASTMTGGLRAFFGQGTRLTVV.

The gene calls are TRBV5-5 and TRBJ1-2; D remains unclear. Germline V gene sequence: CDR1 SGHKS, CDR2 YYEKEE (reference sequence). The CDR3 runs to 15 residues. The V end lost 5 bases, the J end lost 0 bases, and 14 bases lay between the germline ends. The DNA for the CDR3 is TGTGCCAGCAGTTTCGGGCCCCTAACTAACTATGGCTACACCTTC. Encoded protein: CASSFGPLTNYGYTF.

This clonotype was observed many times. The chain uses TRBV11-2 and TRBJ2-7, with D perhaps assigned TRBD1 or TRBD2 (5 bases each). CDR1 SGHAT and CDR2 FQNNGV come from the germline V gene. The CDR3 runs to 15 residues. The ends were cut back, 1 base at V and 2 bases at J, with 12 bases in the middle. The CDR3: CASSLGAGTAYEQYF. CDR3 coding DNA: TGTGCCAGCAGCTTAGGGGCTGGGACCGCCTACGAGCAGTACTTC.

This chain uses TRBV11-2 with TRBJ2-7; maybe TRBD2 (6 bases). CDR3 length equals 15 residues. Trimming pared 1 base from V and 4 bases from J, leaving 14 bases between. CDR1 SGHAT and CDR2 FQNNGV come from the germline V gene. CDR3 bases: TGTGCCAGCAGCTTAGGGCTAGCGCCCACTTACGAGCAGTACTTC. Protein product: CASSLGLAPTYEQYF.

At least ten counts were recorded for this clonotype. CDR3 sequence: CAISESTGGNEQFF. CDR3 nucleotides: TGTGCCATCAGTGAGTCGACAGGGGGCAATGAGCAGTTCTTC. The chain has TRBV10-3 and TRBJ2-1; 9 positions agree with TRBD1. CDR1 is ENHRY, CDR2 SYGVKD, per germline. The CDR3 extends over 14 amino acids. V shed 0 bases, J shed 6 bases, and the junction held 0 bases outside the gene matches.

This clonotype appeared many times. This rearrangement joins TRBV29-1 to TRBJ2-7, with TRBD1 matching over 9 bases. Germline CDR1 and CDR2: SQVTM and ANQGSEA. J lost 4 bases, V lost 6 bases, and 7 bases had no gene match. This CDR3 comprises 13 residues. This CDR3 is CSVMGTGSYEQYF. The CDR3 DNA follows: TGCAGCGTGATGGGGACAGGGTCATACGAGCAGTACTTC.

This clonotype was seen repeatedly, ten times or more. The chain joins TRBV29-1 to TRBJ2-3; tentatively, D is TRBD1 (7 bases). The CDR3 has 16 amino acids. V lost 1 base and J 1 base, leaving 15 bases between the germline ends. Looked up from germline, CDR1 is SQVTM and CDR2 is ANQGSEA. In DNA, the CDR3 is TGCAGCGTTGAAGGTCAGACAGGGACTGGCACAGATACGCAGTATTTT. Translating it yields CSVEGQTGTGTDTQYF.

V is TRBV20-1 and J is TRBJ2-5; D perhaps matches TRBD2 (5 bases). V lost 1 base to trimming and J lost 2 bases, with 11 bases between them. Germline V gene data show CDR1 as DFQATT and CDR2 as SNEGSKA (reference sequence). This CDR3 is built from 14 residues. The CDR3 DNA sequence: TGCAGTGCTAGAGCTTCGGGAAGACAAGAGACCCAGTACTTC. Residues: CSARASGRQETQYF.

The chain recombines TRBV7-2 with TRBJ1-2; tentative D call: TRBD1 (6 bases). Germline loops: CDR1 SGHTA, CDR2 FQGNSA. V shed 0 bases and J shed 4 bases, with 12 bases lying between them. This CDR3 is 15 amino acids long. CDR3 residues: CASSLAADRTYGYTF. The CDR3 DNA follows: TGTGCCAGCAGCTTAGCTGCGGACAGAACCTATGGCTACACCTTC.

At least ten counts were recorded for this clonotype. The chain carries TRBV12-3 or TRBV12-4 and TRBJ1-1; possibly TRBD1 for D (6 bases). This CDR3 has 15 residues. Deletions cut 3 bases from V and 3 bases from J, with 14 bases between. The DNA for the CDR3 is TGTGCCAGCAGTTTGAGGACAGCCCTTTACACTGAAGCTTTCTTT. Translated: CASSLRTALYTEAFF.

This clonotype was seen a handful of times. This chain links TRBV11-2 with TRBJ2-5; weak D call: TRBD2 (5 bases). This CDR3 spans 16 amino acids. V lost 5 bases and J lost 0, with 16 bases in between. The germline CDR1 and CDR2 sequences are SGHAT and FQNNGV. The CDR3 DNA reads as TGTGCCAGCAGCCTCCCGTGGGAGCCGTACCAAGAGACCCAGTACTTC. Protein sequence: CASSLPWEPYQETQYF.

This clonotype was counted ten times or more. The J gene is TRBJ1-6, the V gene TRBV18; D might be TRBD1 (6 bases). The CDR3 consists of 16 residues. CDR1 is KGHSH and CDR2 is LQKENI in the germline V gene. Trimming removed 1 base at V and 10 bases at J, with 17 bases between. CDR3 loop: CASSPLPAGEGSPLHF. The DNA of the CDR3 is TGTGCCAGCTCACCACTGCCGGCAGGGGAGGGATCACCCCTCCACTTT.